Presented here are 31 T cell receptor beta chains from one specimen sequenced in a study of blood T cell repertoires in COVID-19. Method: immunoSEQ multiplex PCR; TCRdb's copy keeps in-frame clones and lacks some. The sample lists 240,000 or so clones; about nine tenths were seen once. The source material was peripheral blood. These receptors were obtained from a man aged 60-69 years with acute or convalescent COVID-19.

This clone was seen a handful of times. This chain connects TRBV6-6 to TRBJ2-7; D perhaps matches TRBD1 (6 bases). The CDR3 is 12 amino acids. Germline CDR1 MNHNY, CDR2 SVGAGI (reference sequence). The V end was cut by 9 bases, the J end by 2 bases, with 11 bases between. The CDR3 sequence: CASEGDTYEQYF. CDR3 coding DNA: TGTGCCAGTGAGGGGGATACCTACGAGCAGTACTTC.

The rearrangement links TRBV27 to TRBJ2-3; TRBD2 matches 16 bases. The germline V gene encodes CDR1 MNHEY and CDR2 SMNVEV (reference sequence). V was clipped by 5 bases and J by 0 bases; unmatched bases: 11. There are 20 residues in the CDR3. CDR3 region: CASSPGQGLAGGPSTDTQYF. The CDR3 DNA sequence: TGTGCCAGCAGTCCGGGACAGGGACTAGCGGGAGGGCCAAGCACAGATACGCAGTATTTT.

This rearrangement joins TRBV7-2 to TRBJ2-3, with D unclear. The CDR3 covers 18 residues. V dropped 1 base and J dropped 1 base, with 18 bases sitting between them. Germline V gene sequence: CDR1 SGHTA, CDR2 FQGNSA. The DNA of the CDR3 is TGTGCCAGCAGCTTAGGACGGCTTGCCCTGAGCGGCACAGATACGCAGTATTTT. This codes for CASSLGRLALSGTDTQYF.

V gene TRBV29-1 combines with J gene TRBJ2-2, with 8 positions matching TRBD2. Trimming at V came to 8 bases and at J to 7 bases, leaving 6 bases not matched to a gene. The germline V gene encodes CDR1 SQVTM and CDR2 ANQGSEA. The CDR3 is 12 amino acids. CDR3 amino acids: CSILGTSGELFF. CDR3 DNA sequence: TGCAGCATCTTAGGGACTAGCGGGGAGCTGTTTTTT.

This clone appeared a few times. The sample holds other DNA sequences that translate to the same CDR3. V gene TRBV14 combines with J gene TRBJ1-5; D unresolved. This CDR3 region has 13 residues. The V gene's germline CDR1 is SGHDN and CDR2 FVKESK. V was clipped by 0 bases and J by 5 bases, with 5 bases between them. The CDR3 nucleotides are TGTGCCAGCAGCCAAGAGAGGGATCAGCCCCAGCATTTT. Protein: CASSQERDQPQHF.

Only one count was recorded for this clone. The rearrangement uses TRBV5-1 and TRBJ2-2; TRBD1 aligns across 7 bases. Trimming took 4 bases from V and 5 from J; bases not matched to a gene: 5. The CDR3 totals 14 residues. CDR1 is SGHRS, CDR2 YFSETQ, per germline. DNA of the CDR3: TGCGCCAGCAGCCCGGGACAGTGGACCGGGGAGCTGTTTTTT. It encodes CASSPGQWTGELFF.

The CDR3 DNA reads as TGTGCCAGCAGCCGTGACAGGAATCAGCCCCAGCATTTT. It specifies CASSRDRNQPQHF. J is TRBJ1-5 and V is TRBV5-8; perhaps TRBD1 as D (6 bases). Germline V gene lookup returns CDR1 SGHTS and CDR2 YDEGEE. The CDR3 spans 13 residues. V lost 4 bases to trimming and J lost 4 bases, with 9 bases between them.

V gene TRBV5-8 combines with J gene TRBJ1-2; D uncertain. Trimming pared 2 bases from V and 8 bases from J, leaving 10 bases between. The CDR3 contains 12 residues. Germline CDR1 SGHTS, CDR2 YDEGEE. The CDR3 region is CASSFDWSGYTF. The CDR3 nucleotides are TGTGCCAGCAGCTTCGACTGGAGCGGCTACACCTTC.

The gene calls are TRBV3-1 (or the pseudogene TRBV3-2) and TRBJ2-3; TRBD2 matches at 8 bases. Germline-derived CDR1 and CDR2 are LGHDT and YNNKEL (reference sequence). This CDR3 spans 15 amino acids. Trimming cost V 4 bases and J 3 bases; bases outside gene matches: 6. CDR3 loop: CASSPGLAGTDTQYF. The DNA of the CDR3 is TGTGCCAGCAGCCCTGGACTAGCAGGAACAGATACGCAGTATTTT.

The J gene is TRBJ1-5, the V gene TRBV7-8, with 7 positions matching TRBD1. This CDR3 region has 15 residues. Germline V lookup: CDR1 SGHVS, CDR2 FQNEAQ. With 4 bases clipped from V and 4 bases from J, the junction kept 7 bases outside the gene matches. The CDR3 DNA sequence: TGTGCCAGCAGCTCGGGACAGCAATATAATCAGCCCCAGCATTTT. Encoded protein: CASSSGQQYNQPQHF.

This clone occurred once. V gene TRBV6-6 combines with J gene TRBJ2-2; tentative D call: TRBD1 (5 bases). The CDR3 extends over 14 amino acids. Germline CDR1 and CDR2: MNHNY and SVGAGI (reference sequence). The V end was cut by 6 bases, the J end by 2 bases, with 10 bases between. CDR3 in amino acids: CASRTDKNTGELFF. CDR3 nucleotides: TGTGCCAGCAGGACGGACAAAAACACCGGGGAGCTGTTTTTT.

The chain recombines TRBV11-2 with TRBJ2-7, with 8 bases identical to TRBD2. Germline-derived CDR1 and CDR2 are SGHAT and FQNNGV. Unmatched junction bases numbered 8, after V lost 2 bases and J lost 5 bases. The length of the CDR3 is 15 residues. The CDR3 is CASSLWSGSGDEQYF. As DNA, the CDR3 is TGTGCCAGCAGCTTATGGAGCGGGAGTGGGGACGAGCAGTACTTC.

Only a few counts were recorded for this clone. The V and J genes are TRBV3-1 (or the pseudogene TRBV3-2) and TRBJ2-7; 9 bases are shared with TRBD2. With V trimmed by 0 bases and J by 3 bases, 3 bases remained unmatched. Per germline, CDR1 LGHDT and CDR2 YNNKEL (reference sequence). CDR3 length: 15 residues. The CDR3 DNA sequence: TGTGCCAGCAGCCAAGAGCTAGCGGGATACTACGAGCAGTACTTC. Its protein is CASSQELAGYYEQYF.

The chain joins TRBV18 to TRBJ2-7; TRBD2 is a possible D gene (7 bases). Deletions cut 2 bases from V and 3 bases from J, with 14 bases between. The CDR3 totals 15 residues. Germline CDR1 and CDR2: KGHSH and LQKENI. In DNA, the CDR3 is TGTGCCAGCTCACCAGGGGGGGGCACGCGCTACGAGCAGTACTTC. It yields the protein CASSPGGGTRYEQYF.

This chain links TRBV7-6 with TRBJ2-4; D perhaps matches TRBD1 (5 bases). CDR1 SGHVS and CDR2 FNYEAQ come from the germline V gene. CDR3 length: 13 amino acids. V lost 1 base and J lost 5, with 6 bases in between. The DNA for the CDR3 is TGTGCCAGCAGCTTAGGGACACAAAACATTCAGTACTTC. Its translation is CASSLGTQNIQYF. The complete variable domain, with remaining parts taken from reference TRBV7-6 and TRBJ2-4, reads GAGVSQSPRYKVTKRGQDVALRCDPISGHVSLYWYRQALGQGPEFLTYFNYEAQQDKSGLPNDRFSAERPEGSISTLTIQRTEQRDSAMYRCASSLGTQNIQYFGAGTRLSVL.

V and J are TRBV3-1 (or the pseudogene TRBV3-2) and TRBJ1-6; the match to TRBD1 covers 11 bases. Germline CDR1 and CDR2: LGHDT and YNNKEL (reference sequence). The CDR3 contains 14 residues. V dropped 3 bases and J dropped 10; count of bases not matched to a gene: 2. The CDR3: CASSHRDRGSPLHF. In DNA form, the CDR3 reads TGTGCCAGCAGCCACCGGGACAGGGGGTCACCCCTCCACTTT.

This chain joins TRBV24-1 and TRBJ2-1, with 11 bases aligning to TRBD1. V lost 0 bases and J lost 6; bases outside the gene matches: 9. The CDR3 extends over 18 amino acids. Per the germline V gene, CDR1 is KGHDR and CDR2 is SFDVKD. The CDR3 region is CATSDLSSGTGGLNEQFF. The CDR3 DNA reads TGTGCCACCAGTGATTTGAGTAGCGGGACAGGGGGGCTCAATGAGCAGTTCTTC.

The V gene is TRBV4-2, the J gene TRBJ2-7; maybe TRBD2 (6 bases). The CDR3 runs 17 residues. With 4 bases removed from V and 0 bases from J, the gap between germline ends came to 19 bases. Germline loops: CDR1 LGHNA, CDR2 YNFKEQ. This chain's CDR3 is CASSRPWGGGVSYEQYF. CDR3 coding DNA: TGTGCCAGCAGCCGTCCCTGGGGTGGCGGGGTCTCCTACGAGCAGTACTTC.

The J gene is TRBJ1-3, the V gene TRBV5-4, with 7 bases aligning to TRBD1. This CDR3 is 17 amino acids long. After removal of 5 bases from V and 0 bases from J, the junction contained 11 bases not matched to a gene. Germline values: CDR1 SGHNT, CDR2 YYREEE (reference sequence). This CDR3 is CASSQAGGFSSGNTIYF. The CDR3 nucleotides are TGTGCCAGCAGTCAGGCAGGGGGATTCAGCTCTGGAAACACCATATATTTT.

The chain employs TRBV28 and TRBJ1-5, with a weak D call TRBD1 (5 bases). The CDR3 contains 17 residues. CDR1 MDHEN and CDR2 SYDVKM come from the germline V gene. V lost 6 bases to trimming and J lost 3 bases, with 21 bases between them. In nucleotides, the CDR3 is TGTGCCAGCAGCCGCCTGGGACTTGGATCCCTCAATCAGCCCCAGCATTTT. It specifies CASSRLGLGSLNQPQHF.

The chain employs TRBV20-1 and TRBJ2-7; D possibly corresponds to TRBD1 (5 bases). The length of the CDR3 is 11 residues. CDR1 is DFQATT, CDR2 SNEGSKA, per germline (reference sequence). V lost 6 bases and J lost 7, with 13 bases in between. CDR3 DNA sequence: TGCAGTGCCCACAGGCCGGGTGAGCAGTACTTC. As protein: CSAHRPGEQYF.

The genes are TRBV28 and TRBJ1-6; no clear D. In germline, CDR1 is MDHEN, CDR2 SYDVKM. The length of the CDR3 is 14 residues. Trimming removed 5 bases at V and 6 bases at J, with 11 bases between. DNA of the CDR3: TGTGCCAGCAGTCCCTACCCGCCTAATTCACCCCTCCACTTT. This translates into CASSPYPPNSPLHF.

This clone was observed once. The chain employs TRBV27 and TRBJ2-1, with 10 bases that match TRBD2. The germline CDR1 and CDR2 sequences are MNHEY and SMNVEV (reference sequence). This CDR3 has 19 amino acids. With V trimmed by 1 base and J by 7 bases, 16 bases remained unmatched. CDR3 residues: CASSLLPEGSSGRENEQFF. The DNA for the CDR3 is TGTGCCAGCAGTTTATTACCCGAGGGGTCTAGCGGGAGAGAGAATGAGCAGTTCTTC.

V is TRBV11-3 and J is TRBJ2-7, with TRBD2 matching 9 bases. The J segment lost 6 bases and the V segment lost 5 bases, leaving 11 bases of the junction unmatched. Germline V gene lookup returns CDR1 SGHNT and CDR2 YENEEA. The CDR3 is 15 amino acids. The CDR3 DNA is TGTGCCAGCAGCCCCCGGGGTAGCGGGAGTGCCGAGCAGTACTTC. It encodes CASSPRGSGSAEQYF.

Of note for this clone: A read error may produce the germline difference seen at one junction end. CDR3 coding DNA: TGTGCCAGCAGGCCCTCAGCGGGGCTATTGATCTTC. This codes for CASRPSAGLLIF. The V call is TRBV28, the J call TRBJ2-1, with TRBD2 matching over 7 bases. This CDR3 spans 12 amino acids. CDR1 is MDHEN and CDR2 is SYDVKM in the germline V gene.

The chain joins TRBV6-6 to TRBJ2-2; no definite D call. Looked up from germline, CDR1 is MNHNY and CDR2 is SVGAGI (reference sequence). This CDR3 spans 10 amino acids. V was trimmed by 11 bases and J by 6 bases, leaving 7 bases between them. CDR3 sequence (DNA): TGTGCCGCTCGGGCCGGGGAGCTGTTTTTT. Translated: CAARAGELFF.

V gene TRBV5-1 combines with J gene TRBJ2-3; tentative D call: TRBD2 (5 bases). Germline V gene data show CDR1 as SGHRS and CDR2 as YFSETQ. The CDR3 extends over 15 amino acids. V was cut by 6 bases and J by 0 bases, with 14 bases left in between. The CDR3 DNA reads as TGCGCCAGCACCCCGGACGGGGTTAGCACAGATACGCAGTATTTT. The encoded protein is CASTPDGVSTDTQYF.

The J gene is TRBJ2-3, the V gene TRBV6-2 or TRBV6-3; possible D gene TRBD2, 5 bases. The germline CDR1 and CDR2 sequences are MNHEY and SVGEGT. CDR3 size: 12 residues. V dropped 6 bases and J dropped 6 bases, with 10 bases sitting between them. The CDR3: CASSRRGDTQYF. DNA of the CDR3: TGTGCCAGCAGCCGAAGAGGGGATACGCAGTATTTT.

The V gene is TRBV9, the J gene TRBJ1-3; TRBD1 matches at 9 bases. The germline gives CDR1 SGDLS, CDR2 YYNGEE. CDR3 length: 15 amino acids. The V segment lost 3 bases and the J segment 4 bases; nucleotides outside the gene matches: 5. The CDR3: CASSDRGQGGNTIYF. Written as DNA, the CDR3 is TGTGCCAGCAGCGACAGGGGGCAAGGAGGAAACACCATATATTTT.

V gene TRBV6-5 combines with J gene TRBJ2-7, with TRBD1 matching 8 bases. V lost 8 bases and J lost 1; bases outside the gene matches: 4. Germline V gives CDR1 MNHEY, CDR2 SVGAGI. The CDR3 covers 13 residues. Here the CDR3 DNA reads TGTGCCAGCTGGGACAGGACTTCCTACGAGCAGTACTTC. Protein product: CASWDRTSYEQYF.

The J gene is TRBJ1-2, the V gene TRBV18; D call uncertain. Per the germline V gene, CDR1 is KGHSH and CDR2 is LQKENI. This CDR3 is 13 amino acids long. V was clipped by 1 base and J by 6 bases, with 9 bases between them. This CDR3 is CASSPLAENGYTF. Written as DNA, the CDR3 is TGTGCCAGCTCACCACTGGCTGAAAATGGCTACACCTTC.